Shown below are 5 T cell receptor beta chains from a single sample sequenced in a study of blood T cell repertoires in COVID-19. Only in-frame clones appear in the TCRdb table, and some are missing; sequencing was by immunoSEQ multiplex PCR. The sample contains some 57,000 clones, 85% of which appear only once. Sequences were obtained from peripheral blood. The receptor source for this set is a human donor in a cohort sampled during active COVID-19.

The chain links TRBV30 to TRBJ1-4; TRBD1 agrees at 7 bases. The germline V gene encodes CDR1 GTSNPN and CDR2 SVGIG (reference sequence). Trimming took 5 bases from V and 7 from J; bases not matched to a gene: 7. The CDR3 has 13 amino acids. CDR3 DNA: TGTGCCTGGGCAGGGGGGTTAGGTGAAAAACTGTTTTTT. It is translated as CAWAGGLGEKLFF.

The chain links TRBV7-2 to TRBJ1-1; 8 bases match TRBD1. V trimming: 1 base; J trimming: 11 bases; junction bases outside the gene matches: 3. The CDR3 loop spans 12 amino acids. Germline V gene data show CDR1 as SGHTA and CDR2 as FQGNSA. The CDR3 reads CASSLGQGRAFF. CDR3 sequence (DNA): TGTGCCAGCAGCTTAGGACAGGGGAGGGCTTTCTTT.

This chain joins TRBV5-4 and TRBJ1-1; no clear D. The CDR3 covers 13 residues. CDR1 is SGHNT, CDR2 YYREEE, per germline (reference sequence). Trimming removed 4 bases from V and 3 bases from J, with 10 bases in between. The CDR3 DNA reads TGTGCCAGCAGCAGCGGGAGGTACACTGAAGCTTTCTTT. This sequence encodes CASSSGRYTEAFF.

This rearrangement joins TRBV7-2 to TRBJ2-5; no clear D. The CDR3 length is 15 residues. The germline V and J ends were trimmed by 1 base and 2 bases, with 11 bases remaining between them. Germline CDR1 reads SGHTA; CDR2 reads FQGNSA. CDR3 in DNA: TGTGCCAGCAGCTTAGAAATTGGCAGACAAGAGACCCAGTACTTC. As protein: CASSLEIGRQETQYF. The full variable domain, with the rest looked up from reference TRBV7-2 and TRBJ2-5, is GAGVSQSPSNKVTEKGKDVELRCDPISGHTALYWYRQSLGQGLEFLIYFQGNSAPDKSGLPSDRFSAERTGGSVSTLTIQRTQQEDSAVYLCASSLEIGRQETQYFGPGTRLLVL.

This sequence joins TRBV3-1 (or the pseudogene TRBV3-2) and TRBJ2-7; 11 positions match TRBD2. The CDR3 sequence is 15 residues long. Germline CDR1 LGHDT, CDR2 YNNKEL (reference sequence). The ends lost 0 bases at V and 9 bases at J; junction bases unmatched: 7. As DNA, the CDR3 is TGTGCCAGCAGCCAAGAACCACTAGCGGGAGTCTGGCAGTACTTC. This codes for CASSQEPLAGVWQYF.